A selection of T cell receptor beta chains follows, all from one sample in a study of response to subunit inactivated influenza vaccine. TCRdb reprocessed the RT-PCR reads via MiXCR and lists one record per CDR3 protein. The sample has hundreds of thousands of distinct CDR3 sequences; about 14% are singletons. The material was PBMCs from blood, obtained around two weeks before vaccination. The source of these receptors is a man aged 50 to 60 who received an inactivated influenza vaccine. Each CDR3 is given with its conserved first and last residue. The D gene is left open where the match is weak. Clone size, where shown, is once, few, many, or a class for clones that have expanded.

CDR3nt,CDR3aa,abundance,v_gene,d_gene,j_gene
TGCAGTGCTACTGGGACAGGGGAAGGTGAAAAACTGTTTTTT,CSATGTGEGEKLFF,many,TRBV20-1,TRBD1,TRBJ1-4
TGTGCCAGCAGCCCGTACCTCAGGGGGCATGAGCAGTTCTTC,CASSPYLRGHEQFF,NA,TRBV7-3,TRBD1,TRBJ2-1
TGCGCCAGCAGCTCCCCGATTGGGGAGCAGTTCTTC,CASSSPIGEQFF,NA,TRBV5-1,NA,TRBJ2-1
TGTGCCAGCAGCTTAGCTTCCGGGACAGGCGGGACCCAGTACTTC,CASSLASGTGGTQYF,NA,TRBV7-9,TRBD1,TRBJ2-5
TGTGCCAGCTCACCAGAAGCCGGCTCTGGGGCCAACGTCCTGACTTTC,CASSPEAGSGANVLTF,NA,TRBV18,NA,TRBJ2-6
TGTGCCAGCAGCAGGGGGGGTTTCAATCAGCCCCAGCATTTT,CASSRGGFNQPQHF,NA,TRBV6-1,TRBD1,TRBJ1-5
TGCGCCAGCAGCCAAGATGCGGCGACTAACTATGGCTACACCTTC,CASSQDAATNYGYTF,NA,TRBV4-3,NA,TRBJ1-2
TGCGCCAGCAGCCTACAGCCCGGCACCGGGGAGCTGTTTTTT,CASSLQPGTGELFF,few,TRBV4-1,NA,TRBJ2-2
TGTGCCAGCAGCTCCCGGCAGTGGGCAAACTATGGCTACACCTTC,CASSSRQWANYGYTF,NA,TRBV11-2,NA,TRBJ1-2
TGCAGTGCTAGAGATCCCGTCGTCGCGGGAGGGTATAATGAGCAGTTCTTC,CSARDPVVAGGYNEQFF,few,TRBV20-1,TRBD2,TRBJ2-1
TGTGCCAGCAGGGGGTGGGGTAGCCCGTACGAGCAGTACTTC,CASRGWGSPYEQYF,few,TRBV5-4,NA,TRBJ2-7
TGCAGCGTCCGGGGGGGGTCCTACAATGAGCAGTTCTTC,CSVRGGSYNEQFF,NA,TRBV29-1,TRBD2,TRBJ2-1
TGCGCCAGCAGCCAAGCTCGACTAGCGGGGGGGACAGATACGCAGTATTTT,CASSQARLAGGTDTQYF,few,TRBV4-3,TRBD2,TRBJ2-3
TGCGCCAGCAGCCAAGATACGCTACCATCAAGTACGCAGTATTTT,CASSQDTLPSSTQYF,few,TRBV4-3,NA,TRBJ2-3
TGTGCCAGCAGTCTACAAGCGAACACCGGGGAGCTGTTTTTT,CASSLQANTGELFF,many,TRBV6-5,NA,TRBJ2-2
TGTGCCAGCAGTCCACAGGGTCCTAATCAGCCCCAGCATTTT,CASSPQGPNQPQHF,NA,TRBV6-2/TRBV6-3,NA,TRBJ1-5
TGTGCCAGCAAAGGACGGAAAGCAAACACTGAAGCTTTCTTT,CASKGRKANTEAFF,many,TRBV6-1,NA,TRBJ1-1
TGCAGCGTTGAAGGGTCCGCGTCGCAGTATTTT,CSVEGSASQYF,NA,TRBV29-1,NA,TRBJ2-3
TGTGCCAGCAGCCACCAGCCCGGCAGGGTCGTCAATGAGCAGTTCTTC,CASSHQPGRVVNEQFF,few,TRBV3-1,NA,TRBJ2-1
TGCGCCAGCAGGCCGGGACAGGGAGAGCAGACCCAGTACTTC,CASRPGQGEQTQYF,NA,TRBV5-1,TRBD1,TRBJ2-5
TGTGCCAGCGCTACCCCCGCGTTAACCCAGTACTTC,CASATPALTQYF,NA,TRBV6-2/TRBV6-3,NA,TRBJ2-5
TGCAGTGCTAGTCCAGATAACACCGGGGAGCTGTTTTTT,CSASPDNTGELFF,NA,TRBV20-1,NA,TRBJ2-2
TGTGCCAGCAGCCGCCGGGGGGGGCCCCAGCATTTT,CASSRRGGPQHF,NA,TRBV7-2,NA,TRBJ1-5
TGCGCCAGCAGCTTGGAAGATTTCGCTGCTGAGACCCAGTACTTC,CASSLEDFAAETQYF,few,TRBV5-1,NA,TRBJ2-5
TGCGCCAGCAGCCTCGAGAGGGCGAACACTGAAGCTTTCTTT,CASSLERANTEAFF,many,TRBV5-1,NA,TRBJ1-1
TGTGCCAGCAGCTTAGGGGGGGCAACGCAGTATTTT,CASSLGGATQYF,NA,TRBV7-9,NA,TRBJ2-3
TGTGCCAGCAGTCCGGGACCAAGAGAGACCCAGTACTTC,CASSPGPRETQYF,NA,TRBV7-2,NA,TRBJ2-5
TGTGCCAGCAGTTTCCCGAAGGGTCCCCCGGAGCTGTTTTTT,CASSFPKGPPELFF,few,TRBV6-2/TRBV6-3,NA,TRBJ2-2
TGTGCCATCAGTGGCCAGTTCCGTAAGGCCTACGAGCAGTACTTC,CAISGQFRKAYEQYF,few,TRBV10-3,NA,TRBJ2-7
TGCGCCAGCAGCCCCGGGACTAGCGCCAACAATGAGCAGTTCTTC,CASSPGTSANNEQFF,NA,TRBV5-1,TRBD2,TRBJ2-1
TGTGCCAGCAGCCAAGATAACAGCGGGGAGCTGTTTTTT,CASSQDNSGELFF,NA,TRBV4-2,NA,TRBJ2-2
TGTGCCAGCAGCCCCAGGAACCGGGAACTCTACGAGCAGTACTTC,CASSPRNRELYEQYF,NA,TRBV7-8,NA,TRBJ2-7
TGCGCCAGCAGCCAAGACCAATACAATGAGCAGTTCTTC,CASSQDQYNEQFF,many,TRBV4-3,NA,TRBJ2-1
TGCAGTGCTAGAGATCCCTACAATGAGCAGTTCTTC,CSARDPYNEQFF,few,TRBV20-1,NA,TRBJ2-1
TGCAGTGCTAGTCAGGCGGACGGTTGGACCCAGTACTTC,CSASQADGWTQYF,few,TRBV20-1,NA,TRBJ2-5
TGTGCCAGCAGCCCCCCTAGGGCGATTGGAAATACCATATATTTT,CASSPPRAIGNTIYF,few,TRBV7-2,NA,TRBJ1-3
TGTGCCAGCAGCTTAGATCGATTAGCGGGGGGCCTAACGCAGTATTTT,CASSLDRLAGGLTQYF,NA,TRBV11-2,TRBD2,TRBJ2-3
TGTGCCAGCAAAAGAGGAGACGTTAGCAATCAGCCCCAGCATTTT,CASKRGDVSNQPQHF,NA,TRBV6-2/TRBV6-3,NA,TRBJ1-5